This T cell receptor beta chain was documented in a study of response to subunit inactivated influenza vaccine. Germline CDR1 is MDHEN and CDR2 is SYDVKM. The CDR3 sequence is 15 residues long. V dropped 6 bases and J dropped 3; count of bases not matched to a gene: 2. Study-wide results and caveats: Few new T cells, the authors suggested, are recruited by each seasonal influenza vaccination.

TCRdb fed the RT-PCR reads into MiXCR, producing one record per CDR3 protein. The table records about 500,000 distinct CDR3 sequences, 10% to 15% of them present only once. To note about this clonotype: The antigen is undetermined.

This sequence originates from a man aged 45-65 years who received an inactivated influenza vaccine. The chain couples TRBV28 to TRBJ1-6, with 10 bases identical to TRBD1. The starting material was PBMCs from blood, obtained 40 to 50 days after vaccination. CDR3: CASRTGGGYNSPLHF. The CDR3 nucleotides are TGTGCCAGCAGGACAGGGGGCGGCTATAATTCACCCCTCCACTTT.